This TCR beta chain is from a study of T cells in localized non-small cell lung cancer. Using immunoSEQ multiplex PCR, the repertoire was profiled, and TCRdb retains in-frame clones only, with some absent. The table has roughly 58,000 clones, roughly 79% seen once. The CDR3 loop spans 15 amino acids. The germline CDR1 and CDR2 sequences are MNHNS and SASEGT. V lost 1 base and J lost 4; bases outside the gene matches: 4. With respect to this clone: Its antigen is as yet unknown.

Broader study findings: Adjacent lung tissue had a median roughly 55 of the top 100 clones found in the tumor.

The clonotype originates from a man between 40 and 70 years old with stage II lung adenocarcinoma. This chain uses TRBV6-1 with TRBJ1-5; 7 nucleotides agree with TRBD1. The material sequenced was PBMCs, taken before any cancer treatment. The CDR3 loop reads CASSEGWTGNQPQHF. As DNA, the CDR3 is TGTGCCAGCAGTGAAGGGTGGACAGGTAATCAGCCCCAGCATTTT.